The present entry profiles one T cell receptor (beta chain) with its context. This entry comes from a study of blood T cell repertoires in COVID-19. Trimming took 4 bases from V and 5 from J, leaving 9 bases between them. The germline V gene encodes CDR1 LGHDT and CDR2 YNNKEL (reference sequence). The CDR3 covers 12 residues. Repertoires were generated with immunoSEQ multiplex PCR, while TCRdb's copy carries only in-frame clones and drops some. The data show around 130,000 clones, approximately 84% seen once. Material: peripheral blood. The chain is built from TRBV3-1 (or the pseudogene TRBV3-2) and TRBJ2-7; perhaps TRBD2 as D (5 bases). The sequence was obtained from a man aged 65 to 85 with acute or convalescent COVID-19. CDR3 in DNA: TGTGCCAGCAGCCCCTCGGGGAACGAGCAGTACTTC. This encodes CASSPSGNEQYF.